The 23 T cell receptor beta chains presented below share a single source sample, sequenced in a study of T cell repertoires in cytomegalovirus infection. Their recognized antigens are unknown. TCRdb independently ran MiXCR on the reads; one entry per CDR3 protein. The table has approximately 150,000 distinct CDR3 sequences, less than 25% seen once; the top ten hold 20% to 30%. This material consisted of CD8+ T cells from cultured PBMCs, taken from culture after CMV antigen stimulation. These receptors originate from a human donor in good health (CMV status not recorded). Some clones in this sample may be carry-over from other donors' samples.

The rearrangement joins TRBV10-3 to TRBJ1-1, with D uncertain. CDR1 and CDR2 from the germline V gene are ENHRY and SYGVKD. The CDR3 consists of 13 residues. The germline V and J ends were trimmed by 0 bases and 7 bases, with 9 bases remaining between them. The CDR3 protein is CAISESPDREAFF. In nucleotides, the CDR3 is TGTGCCATCAGTGAGTCGCCGGACCGTGAAGCTTTCTTT.

The CDR3, as DNA: TGTGCCAGCAGGGGGGCAGGGCCCCAAGAGACCCAGTACTTC. This gives the protein CASRGAGPQETQYF. This chain joins TRBV6-1 and TRBJ2-5, with D possibly being TRBD1 (6 bases). CDR1 is MNHNS, CDR2 SASEGT, per germline. The ends were cut back, 6 bases at V and 1 base at J, with 12 bases in the middle. This CDR3 comprises 14 residues.

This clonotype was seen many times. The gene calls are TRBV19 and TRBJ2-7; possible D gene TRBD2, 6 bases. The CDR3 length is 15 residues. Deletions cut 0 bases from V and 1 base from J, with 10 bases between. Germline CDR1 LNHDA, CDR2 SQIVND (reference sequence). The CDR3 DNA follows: TGTGCCAGTAGTATAGATATCGGGAGATCCTACGAGCAGTACTTC. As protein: CASSIDIGRSYEQYF.

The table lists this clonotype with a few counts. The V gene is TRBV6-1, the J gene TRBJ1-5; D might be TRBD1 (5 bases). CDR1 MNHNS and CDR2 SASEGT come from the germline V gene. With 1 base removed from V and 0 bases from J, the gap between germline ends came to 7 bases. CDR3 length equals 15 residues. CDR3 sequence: CASSEVRVSNQPQHF. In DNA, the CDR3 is TGTGCCAGCAGTGAAGTCAGGGTTAGCAATCAGCCCCAGCATTTT.

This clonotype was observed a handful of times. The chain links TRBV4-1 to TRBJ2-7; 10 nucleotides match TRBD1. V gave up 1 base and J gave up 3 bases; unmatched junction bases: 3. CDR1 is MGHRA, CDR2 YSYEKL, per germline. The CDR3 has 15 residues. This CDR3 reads CASSQATGGFYEQYF. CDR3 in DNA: TGCGCCAGCAGCCAAGCGACAGGGGGCTTCTACGAGCAGTACTTC.

The DNA of the CDR3 is TGTGCCAGCAGCGGACCGGAAGACGCGAACACTGAAGCTTTCTTT. It is translated as CASSGPEDANTEAFF. The genes are TRBV7-6 and TRBJ1-1; D not resolved. From germline, CDR1 is SGHVS and CDR2 FNYEAQ. V lost 5 bases to trimming and J lost 1 base, with 14 bases between them. The CDR3 length is 15 residues.

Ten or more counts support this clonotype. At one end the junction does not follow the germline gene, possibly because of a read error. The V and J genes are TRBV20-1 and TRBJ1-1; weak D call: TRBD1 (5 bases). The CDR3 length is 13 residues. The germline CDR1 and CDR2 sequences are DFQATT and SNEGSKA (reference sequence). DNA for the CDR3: TGCAGTGCTATAGGGGAGGCGAACAATGAAGCTTTCTTT. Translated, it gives CSAIGEANNEAFF.

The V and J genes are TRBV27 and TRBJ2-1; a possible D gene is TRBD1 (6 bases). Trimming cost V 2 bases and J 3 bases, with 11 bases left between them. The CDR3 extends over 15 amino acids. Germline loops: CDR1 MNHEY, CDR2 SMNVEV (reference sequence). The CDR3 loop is CASSLTTGHYNEQFF. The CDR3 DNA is TGTGCCAGCAGTTTAACGACAGGTCACTACAATGAGCAGTTCTTC.

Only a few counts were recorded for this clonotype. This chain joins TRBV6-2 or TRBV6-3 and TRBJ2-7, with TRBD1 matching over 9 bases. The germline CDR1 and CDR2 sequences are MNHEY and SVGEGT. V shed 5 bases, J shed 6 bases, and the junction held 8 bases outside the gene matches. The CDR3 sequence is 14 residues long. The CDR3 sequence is CASSIRDRASEQYF. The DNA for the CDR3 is TGTGCCAGCAGTATCCGGGACAGGGCTTCCGAGCAGTACTTC.

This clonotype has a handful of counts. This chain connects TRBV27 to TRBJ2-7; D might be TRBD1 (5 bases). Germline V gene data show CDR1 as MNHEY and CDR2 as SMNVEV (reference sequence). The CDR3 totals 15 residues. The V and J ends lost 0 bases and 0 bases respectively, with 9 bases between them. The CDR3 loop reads CASSLSTASSYEQYF. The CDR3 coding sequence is TGTGCCAGCAGTTTATCGACAGCAAGCTCCTACGAGCAGTACTTC.

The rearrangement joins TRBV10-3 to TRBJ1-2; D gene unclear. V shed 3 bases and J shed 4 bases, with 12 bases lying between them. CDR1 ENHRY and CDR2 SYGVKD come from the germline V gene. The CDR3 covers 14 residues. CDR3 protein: CAISDTAVSYGYTF. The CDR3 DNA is TGTGCCATCAGTGATACAGCCGTCTCCTATGGCTACACCTTC.

CDR3: CASRLTIGQGNTEAFF. In nucleotides, the CDR3 is TGTGCCAGCAGACTGACCATTGGACAGGGTAACACTGAAGCTTTCTTT. This sequence joins TRBV6-2 or TRBV6-3 and TRBJ1-1, with 8 bases fitting TRBD1. The germline V gene has CDR1 MNHEY and CDR2 SVGEGT. CDR3 size: 16 residues. V was pared by 6 bases and J by 2 bases, with 11 bases of the junction left unmatched.

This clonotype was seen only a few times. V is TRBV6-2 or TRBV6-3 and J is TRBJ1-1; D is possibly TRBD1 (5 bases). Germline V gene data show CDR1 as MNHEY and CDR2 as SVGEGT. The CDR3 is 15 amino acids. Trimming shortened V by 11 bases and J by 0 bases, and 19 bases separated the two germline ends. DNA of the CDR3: TGTGCCGTCGGCCCCGCCCGGGGGATGAACACTGAAGCTTTCTTT. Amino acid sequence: CAVGPARGMNTEAFF.

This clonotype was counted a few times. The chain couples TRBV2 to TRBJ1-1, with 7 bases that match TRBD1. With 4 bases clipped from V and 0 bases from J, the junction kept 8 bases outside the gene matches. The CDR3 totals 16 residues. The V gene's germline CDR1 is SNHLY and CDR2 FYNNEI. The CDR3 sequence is CASSVTQTGMNTEAFF. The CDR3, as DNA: TGTGCCAGCAGTGTTACACAGACAGGGATGAACACTGAAGCTTTCTTT. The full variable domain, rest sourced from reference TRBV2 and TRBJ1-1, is EPEVTQTPSHQVTQMGQEVILRCVPISNHLYFYWYRQILGQKVEFLVSFYNNEISEKSEIFDDQFSVERPDGSNFTLKIRSTKLEDSAMYFCASSVTQTGMNTEAFFGQGTRLTVV.

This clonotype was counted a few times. CDR3 sequence (DNA): TGTGCCAGCGCATTGGGGACAGGGGAATACAATGAGCAGTTCTTC. Translated, it gives CASALGTGEYNEQFF. This chain links TRBV27 with TRBJ2-1, with 10 positions matching TRBD1. Germline CDR1 is MNHEY and CDR2 is SMNVEV (reference sequence). The CDR3 has 15 amino acids. V gave up 8 bases and J gave up 4 bases; unmatched junction bases: 8.

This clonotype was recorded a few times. The CDR3 loop is CASSPLGDGYTF. The CDR3 DNA reads as TGTGCCAGCAGTCCATTGGGTGACGGCTACACCTTC. V gene TRBV7-9 combines with J gene TRBJ1-2; unclear D gene. The germline gives CDR1 SEHNR, CDR2 FQNEAQ (reference sequence). The CDR3 contains 12 residues. The V end lost 6 bases, the J end lost 8 bases, and 13 bases lay between the germline ends.

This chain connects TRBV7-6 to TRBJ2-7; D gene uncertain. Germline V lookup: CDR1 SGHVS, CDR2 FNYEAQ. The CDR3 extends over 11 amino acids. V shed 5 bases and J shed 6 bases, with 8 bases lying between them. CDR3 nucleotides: TGTGCCAGCAGCGTTTCGGGCGAGCAGTACTTC. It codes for CASSVSGEQYF.

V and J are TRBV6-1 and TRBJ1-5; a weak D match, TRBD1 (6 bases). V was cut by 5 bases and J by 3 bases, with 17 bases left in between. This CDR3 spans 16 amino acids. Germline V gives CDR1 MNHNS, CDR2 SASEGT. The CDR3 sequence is CASSPQGPGDNQPQHF. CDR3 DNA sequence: TGTGCCAGCAGTCCCCAGGGGCCCGGGGACAATCAGCCCCAGCATTTT.

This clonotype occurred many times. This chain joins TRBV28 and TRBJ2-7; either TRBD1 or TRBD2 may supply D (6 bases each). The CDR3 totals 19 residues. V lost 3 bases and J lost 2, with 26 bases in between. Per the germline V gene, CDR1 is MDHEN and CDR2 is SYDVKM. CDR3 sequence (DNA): TGTGCCAGCAGTTTCCCCTCCCGCAATGAGGGGGGCGACGCCTACGAGCAGTACTTC. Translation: CASSFPSRNEGGDAYEQYF.

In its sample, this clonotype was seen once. CDR3 DNA sequence: TGCGCCAGCAGCTTTTCGGGAGGGTGGCTTTATGAGCAGTTCTTC. It codes for CASSFSGGWLYEQFF. The genes are TRBV5-1 and TRBJ2-1, with 8 bases aligning to TRBD2. V lost 2 bases to trimming and J lost 8 bases; unmatched junction nucleotides: 9. CDR1 and CDR2 (germline): SGHRS, YFSETQ. The CDR3 extends over 15 amino acids.

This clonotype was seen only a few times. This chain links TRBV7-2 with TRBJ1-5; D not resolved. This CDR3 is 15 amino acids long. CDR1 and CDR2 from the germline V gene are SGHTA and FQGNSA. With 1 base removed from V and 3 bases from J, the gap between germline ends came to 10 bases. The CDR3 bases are TGTGCCAGCAGCTTAGACTCGCCCTACAATCAGCCCCAGCATTTT. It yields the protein CASSLDSPYNQPQHF.

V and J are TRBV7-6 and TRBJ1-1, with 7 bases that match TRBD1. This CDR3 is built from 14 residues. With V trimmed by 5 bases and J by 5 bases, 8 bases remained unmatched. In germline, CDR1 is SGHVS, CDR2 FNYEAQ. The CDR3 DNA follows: TGTGCCAGCAGCGATGCAGGGGGTTGGACTGAAGCTTTCTTT. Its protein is CASSDAGGWTEAFF.

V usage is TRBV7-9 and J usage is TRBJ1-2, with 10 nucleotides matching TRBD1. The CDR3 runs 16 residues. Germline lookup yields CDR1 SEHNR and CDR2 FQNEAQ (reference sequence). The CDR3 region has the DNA TGTGCAGAAAGAGCCGGGACAGGGGCCTCTAACTATGGCTACACCTTC. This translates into CAERAGTGASNYGYTF.